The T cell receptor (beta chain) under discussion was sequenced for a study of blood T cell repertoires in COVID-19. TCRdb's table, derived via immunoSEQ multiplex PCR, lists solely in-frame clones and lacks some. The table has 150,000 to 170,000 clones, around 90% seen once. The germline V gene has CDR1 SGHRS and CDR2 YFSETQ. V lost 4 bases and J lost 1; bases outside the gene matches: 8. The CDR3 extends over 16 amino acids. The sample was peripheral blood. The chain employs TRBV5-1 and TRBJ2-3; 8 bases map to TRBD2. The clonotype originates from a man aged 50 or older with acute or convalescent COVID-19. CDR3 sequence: CASSTRGGGGTDTQYF. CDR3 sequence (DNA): TGCGCCAGCAGCACCCGGGGGGGAGGCGGCACAGATACGCAGTATTTT.